This is a list of T cell receptor beta chains from one sample in a study of siplizumab effects on memory and regulatory T cells. This table comes from immunoSEQ multiplex PCR, and its TCRdb copy is limited to in-frame clones, with some not included. The sample holds about 120,000 clones, 90% to 95% seen once. The sample consisted of non-Treg CD4+ T cells sorted from blood. Receptor source: a human donor in good health. CDR3s leave out the opening cysteine and the closing phenylalanine or tryptophan. Fields, in order: J gene, V gene, CDR3 protein.

j_gene: TRBJ1-2
v_gene: TRBV6-5
CDR3aa: ASSSNPLTGGYGYT

j_gene: TRBJ1-4
v_gene: TRBV12-5
CDR3aa: ASGLEGRNEKLF

j_gene: TRBJ2-7
v_gene: TRBV4-2
CDR3aa: ASSQITRGPAFYEQY

j_gene: TRBJ1-4
v_gene: TRBV9
CDR3aa: ASSVGGLINEKLF

j_gene: TRBJ1-1
v_gene: TRBV27
CDR3aa: ASSLSMEGITEAF

j_gene: TRBJ2-2
v_gene: TRBV14
CDR3aa: ASSPNPTNTGELF

j_gene: TRBJ2-7
v_gene: TRBV2
CDR3aa: ASSAGTSRYEQY

j_gene: TRBJ2-6
v_gene: TRBV19
CDR3aa: ASSLSGVSGANVLT

j_gene: TRBJ1-2
v_gene: TRBV2
CDR3aa: ASSEQIGYT

j_gene: TRBJ2-1
v_gene: TRBV5-1
CDR3aa: ASSLGLAPYNEQF

j_gene: TRBJ2-5
v_gene: TRBV14
CDR3aa: ASSHGLAGARPQY

j_gene: TRBJ2-5
v_gene: TRBV2
CDR3aa: ASGTDQETQY

j_gene: TRBJ2-7
v_gene: TRBV4-1
CDR3aa: ASSQDLSGLIGQY

j_gene: TRBJ1-2
v_gene: TRBV5-4
CDR3aa: ASSDRAGDLYGYT

j_gene: TRBJ1-3
v_gene: TRBV10-3
CDR3aa: AISEGGTGSSGNTIY

j_gene: TRBJ2-5
v_gene: TRBV5-1
CDR3aa: ASSFLSGGGETQY

j_gene: TRBJ2-2
v_gene: TRBV5-5
CDR3aa: ASSRGSSGNTGELF

j_gene: TRBJ1-2
v_gene: TRBV5-4
CDR3aa: ASSLGTGRGYT

j_gene: TRBJ1-3
v_gene: TRBV5-8
CDR3aa: ASSLYLRTDSGNTIY

j_gene: TRBJ1-2
v_gene: TRBV6-1
CDR3aa: ASSDSTAGYGYT

j_gene: TRBJ1-1
v_gene: TRBV6-5
CDR3aa: ASSYSQVLGTEAF

j_gene: TRBJ2-2
v_gene: TRBV27
CDR3aa: ASTFSGTGGTGELF

j_gene: TRBJ2-3
v_gene: TRBV6-6
CDR3aa: ASRGQGASSDTQY

j_gene: TRBJ1-5
v_gene: TRBV19
CDR3aa: ASSTDRRNQPQH

j_gene: TRBJ2-7
v_gene: TRBV4-1
CDR3aa: ASSHPGKAYEQY

j_gene: TRBJ1-6
v_gene: TRBV6-5
CDR3aa: ASSYRDNSPLH

j_gene: TRBJ2-6
v_gene: TRBV11-2
CDR3aa: ASSSYSGANVLT